The count of the clone carrying this T cell receptor beta chain is one. Its antigen remains unidentified. The data are from a study of T cell responses to AZD1222 COVID-19 vaccine. General study findings and limits: The CD4 TCRs associated with vaccination extended across spike and predominated at 160-218 and 743-854.

TCRdb's table, derived via immunoSEQ multiplex PCR, lists solely in-frame clones and lacks some. This sample yields 150,000 to 250,000 clones, of which approximately 93% are seen a single time; about 1% belongs to the top ten. Specimen: peripheral blood, collected 28 days after the second AZD1222 dose. This receptor was taken from an adult who received the AZD1222 COVID-19 vaccine.

DNA of the CDR3: TGTGCCAGCAGTGTTTCAGGGGGATCCTATGGCTACACCTTC. It yields the protein CASSVSGGSYGYTF. The genes are TRBV6-2 or TRBV6-3 and TRBJ1-2; 7 positions match TRBD1. J lost 4 bases, V lost 5 bases, and 7 bases had no gene match. CDR1 and CDR2 (germline): MNHEY, SVGEGT. The CDR3 is 14 residues long.